This T cell receptor beta chain was observed in a study of blood T cell repertoires in COVID-19. Germline values: CDR1 SGHRS, CDR2 YFSETQ. There are 17 residues in the CDR3. V was clipped by 3 bases and J by 8 bases, with 23 bases between them. Measured with immunoSEQ multiplex PCR; TCRdb has only the in-frame clones, and not every one. Of about 270,000 clones in the sample, about nine tenths were seen once. The chain has TRBV5-1 and TRBJ1-4; unclear D gene. Sequenced input: PBMCs or T cells enriched from blood (not recorded which). This TCR was recovered from a woman between 25 and 40 years old with acute COVID-19. CDR3 sequence: CASSSGGGAGMGEKLFF. In DNA form, the CDR3 reads TGCGCCAGCAGCTCCGGCGGTGGTGCCGGGATGGGGGAAAAACTGTTTTTT.